Shown below are 30 T cell receptor beta chains from a single sample sequenced in a study of regulatory T cells in long-lasting Graves disease. Noted time point: persistent/refractory GD, antithyroid drugs over 5 years with positive TRAb. Making the TCR library involved RNA that had been extracted from PBMCs. According to the study, TCR beta libraries were built with iRepertoire HTBI primers and CDR3-region Arm-PCR. TCRdb analysed the multiplex PCR reads with MiXCR anew, one entry per CDR3 protein. This table has about 470,000 distinct CDR3 sequences, under 25% appearing once. The sample here was peripheral blood mononuclear cells (PBMCs), taken when the disease was refractory, from a patient treated with antithyroid drugs. These TCRs come from a female donor with Graves disease.

With regard to this clonotype: This may be a read error, as it is one base from a much larger clone. The chain couples TRBV20-1 to TRBJ1-5; tentatively, D is TRBD1 (5 bases). The germline V gene has CDR1 DFQATT and CDR2 SNEGSKA (reference sequence). The CDR3 runs 13 residues. The germline V and J ends were trimmed by 3 bases and 3 bases, with 9 bases remaining between them. The CDR3 nucleotides are TGCAGTGCTAGGGGGGGTCACAATCAGCCCCAGCATTTT. Translated, it gives CSARGGHNQPQHF.

This clonotype was counted ten times or more. The genes are TRBV7-2 and TRBJ2-7; TRBD2 matches 9 bases. Germline-derived CDR1 and CDR2 are SGHTA and FQGNSA. The CDR3 covers 15 residues. Germline trimming cut 5 bases from V and 1 base from J; bases unmatched to any gene: 6. The CDR3 bases are TGTGCCAGCAGCATCGTCAGCGGGAGGTCCTACGAGCAGTACTTC. It codes for CASSIVSGRSYEQYF.

This clonotype appeared many times. This rearrangement joins TRBV30 to TRBJ1-2; D is uncertain. The CDR3 sequence is 14 residues long. The germline V and J ends were trimmed by 4 bases and 5 bases, with 17 bases remaining between them. CDR1 is GTSNPN, CDR2 SVGIG, per germline (reference sequence). CDR3 loop: CAWTYARRSYGYTF. Written as DNA, the CDR3 is TGTGCCTGGACCTATGCCAGGAGATCGTATGGCTACACCTTC.

The chain couples TRBV30 to TRBJ2-3, with TRBD2 matching 12 bases. V gave up 3 bases and J gave up 0 bases; unmatched junction bases: 7. Germline CDR1 reads GTSNPN; CDR2 reads SVGIG (reference sequence). The length of the CDR3 is 17 residues. The CDR3 nucleotides read TGTGCCTGGAGCAAGGGACTAGCGGGCATAAGCACAGATACGCAGTATTTT. It is translated as CAWSKGLAGISTDTQYF.

The rearrangement links TRBV25-1 to TRBJ1-4, with TRBD1 matching 9 bases. From germline, CDR1 is MGHDK and CDR2 SYGVNS. Trimming at V came to 6 bases and at J to 7 bases, leaving 12 bases not matched to a gene. This CDR3 has 16 amino acids. The CDR3 DNA reads TGTGCCAGCAGAGACGACCGTTCGGACAGGGGTGAAAAACTGTTTTTT. Translated: CASRDDRSDRGEKLFF.

V usage is TRBV29-1 and J usage is TRBJ2-7; 8 nucleotides line up with TRBD2. The CDR3 is 11 amino acids. J lost 5 bases, V lost 3 bases, and 0 bases had no gene match. Germline V gene sequence: CDR1 SQVTM, CDR2 ANQGSEA. CDR3 amino acids: CSVDGGDEQYF. The CDR3 DNA sequence: TGCAGCGTTGACGGGGGGGACGAGCAGTACTTC.

Ten or more counts support this clonotype. The chain joins TRBV2 to TRBJ1-2, with 9 bases matching TRBD1. The CDR3 contains 14 residues. CDR1 and CDR2 from the germline V gene are SNHLY and FYNNEI. With 5 bases clipped from V and 2 bases from J, the junction kept 3 bases outside the gene matches. CDR3 residues: CASSNRGPNYGYTF. CDR3 DNA: TGTGCCAGCAGTAACAGGGGGCCCAACTATGGCTACACCTTC.

The chain has TRBV28 and TRBJ2-7; 14 nucleotides match TRBD2. This CDR3 comprises 18 residues. With 6 bases clipped from V and 3 bases from J, the junction kept 13 bases outside the gene matches. From germline, CDR1 is MDHEN and CDR2 SYDVKM. The DNA for the CDR3 is TGTGCCAGCAGGGTTATCAGGACTAGCGGGAGGATAGACTACGAGCAGTACTTC. It codes for CASRVIRTSGRIDYEQYF.

V is TRBV7-9 and J is TRBJ1-1; D is unresolved. The CDR3 runs to 12 residues. CDR1 and CDR2 from the germline V gene are SEHNR and FQNEAQ (reference sequence). V was pared by 5 bases and J by 7 bases, with 11 bases between. The DNA for the CDR3 is TGTGCCAGCAGCGCCCCGGGTCTTGAAGCTTTCTTT. As protein: CASSAPGLEAFF.

This clonotype was counted a single time. The junction differs from germline at one of its ends, possibly a read error. The gene calls are TRBV18 and TRBJ2-2; a weak D match, TRBD1 (7 bases). The CDR3 runs 16 residues. Per germline, CDR1 KGHSH and CDR2 LQKENI. The CDR3 nucleotides are TGTGCCAGCTCACCTTCCAGGGGGAGGACGACCGGGGAGCCGTTTTTT. Protein sequence: CASSPSRGRTTGEPFF.

The genes are TRBV20-1 and TRBJ2-5; possible D gene TRBD2, 6 bases. Trimming pared 3 bases from V and 2 bases from J, leaving 19 bases between. Per germline, CDR1 DFQATT and CDR2 SNEGSKA (reference sequence). This CDR3 is 16 amino acids long. CDR3: CSARGGEAAPQETQYF. The CDR3 bases are TGCAGTGCTAGGGGCGGGGAGGCAGCGCCTCAAGAGACCCAGTACTTC.

The V gene is TRBV5-4, the J gene TRBJ1-6, with TRBD1 identical over 7 bases. With 4 bases clipped from V and 13 bases from J, the junction kept 17 bases outside the gene matches. This CDR3 comprises 16 residues. Germline CDR1 is SGHNT and CDR2 is YYREEE (reference sequence). The CDR3 sequence is CASSLGTGQNMNPLHF. In nucleotides, the CDR3 is TGTGCCAGCAGCCTAGGGACGGGACAGAACATGAACCCCCTCCACTTT.

This clonotype was seen just once. This may arise from a read error, as a much more abundant clone is one base away. The chain recombines TRBV6-1 with TRBJ2-4, with D tentatively TRBD1 (6 bases). The CDR3 runs to 12 residues. CDR1 and CDR2 (germline): MNHNS, SASEGT. CDR3 DNA: TGTGCCAGCACTGGGGGCGATAGCATTCATTACTTC. Encoded protein: CASTGGDSIHYF.

Many counts were recorded for this clonotype. The chain uses TRBV28 and TRBJ1-4, with 8 nucleotides matching TRBD1. V trimming: 5 bases; J trimming: 5 bases; junction bases outside the gene matches: 10. CDR1 MDHEN and CDR2 SYDVKM come from the germline V gene. The length of the CDR3 is 16 residues. In DNA, the CDR3 is TGTGCCAGCAGTCTAGACAGGGGCCCCGGGAATGAAAAACTGTTTTTT. It translates to CASSLDRGPGNEKLFF.

The chain recombines TRBV14 with TRBJ2-2; D is ambiguous. Germline V gene data show CDR1 as SGHDN and CDR2 as FVKESK. Trimming took off 2 bases at V and 4 bases at J, with 5 bases between the two ends. The CDR3 consists of 13 residues. CDR3 region: CASSQLVTGELFF. In nucleotides, the CDR3 is TGTGCCAGCAGCCAATTAGTCACCGGGGAGCTGTTTTTT.

This clonotype was seen a few times. The missing conserved phenylalanine or tryptophan at the end of this CDR3 makes a read error likely. The chain couples TRBV28 to TRBJ1-5, with D perhaps TRBD1 (5 bases). V lost 6 bases, J lost 6 bases, and 18 bases lay in between. The germline V gene encodes CDR1 MDHEN and CDR2 SYDVKM. The CDR3 runs 15 residues. In nucleotides, the CDR3 is TGTGCCAGCAGCCCTCTGGAGGGGATGGGTCAGCCCCAGCATCTT. It codes for CASSPLEGMGQPQHL.

The chain is built from TRBV28 and TRBJ2-1, with TRBD2 matching over 9 bases. J gave up 6 bases and V 5 bases, and 14 bases lay outside the gene matches. This CDR3 is 17 amino acids long. Germline CDR1 is MDHEN and CDR2 is SYDVKM. The CDR3 coding sequence is TGTGCCAGCAGTGCCCCGACTAGCGGTCTCACAGGCAATGAGCAGTTCTTC. Translating gives CASSAPTSGLTGNEQFF.

At least ten counts were recorded for this clonotype. This chain uses TRBV12-3 or TRBV12-4 with TRBJ1-2; D not resolved. The germline V and J ends were trimmed by 3 bases and 0 bases, with 5 bases remaining between them. This CDR3 is 13 amino acids long. The CDR3 DNA reads TGTGCCAGCAGTTTTAAAGCTAACTATGGCTACACCTTC. This translates into CASSFKANYGYTF.

The chain recombines TRBV14 with TRBJ1-1, with D maybe TRBD1 (6 bases). Per germline, CDR1 SGHDN and CDR2 FVKESK. The CDR3 spans 19 residues. V was cut by 1 base and J by 6 bases, with 27 bases left in between. The CDR3: CASSQAFVSGARGYSEAFF. The CDR3, as DNA: TGTGCCAGCAGCCAAGCTTTTGTCTCAGGGGCCCGAGGGTACTCTGAAGCTTTCTTT.

The gene calls are TRBV7-9 and TRBJ2-3, with D possibly being TRBD1 (6 bases). The CDR3 loop spans 14 amino acids. V shed 3 bases and J shed 5 bases, with 12 bases lying between them. CDR1 is SEHNR and CDR2 is FQNEAQ in the germline V gene (reference sequence). The CDR3 coding sequence is TGTGCCAGCAGCTTCAGGGGTAGGGGAGATACGCAGTATTTT. Translated: CASSFRGRGDTQYF. Full variable domain (missing parts from reference TRBV7-9 and TRBJ2-3): DTGVSQNPRHKITKRGQNVTFRCDPISEHNRLYWYRQTLGQGPEFLTYFQNEAQLEKSRLLSDRFSAERPKGSFSTLEIQRTEQGDSAMYLCASSFRGRGDTQYFGPGTRLTVL.

A note on this clonotype: The germline gene is not matched at one end of the junction; a read error may be the cause. The chain combines TRBV6-1 with TRBJ2-7; D tentatively reads TRBD1 or TRBD2 (5 bases each). CDR3 size: 12 residues. Germline CDR1 and CDR2: MNHNS and SASEGT. DNA for the CDR3: TGTGCCAGCTGGGACGGCACCTACGAACAGTACTTC. This gives the protein CASWDGTYEQYF.

This clonotype was picked up many times. The chain joins TRBV12-3 or TRBV12-4 to TRBJ1-1; possible D gene TRBD1, 6 bases. Trimming left V 4 bases short and J 6 bases short, with 9 bases between. CDR3 size: 12 residues. CDR3 nucleotide sequence: TGTGCCAGCAGTTCCGGGACACCTGAAGCTTTCTTT. Its protein product is CASSSGTPEAFF.

The chain combines TRBV29-1 with TRBJ2-2, with 8 bases aligning to TRBD2. Trimming removed 4 bases from V and 4 bases from J; junction bases left unmatched: 11. The CDR3 runs 16 residues. In germline, CDR1 is SQVTM, CDR2 ANQGSEA. This chain's CDR3 is CSVGGRSGSGTGELFF. In DNA, the CDR3 is TGCAGCGTTGGAGGAAGGAGCGGGAGCGGCACCGGGGAGCTGTTTTTT.

This clonotype appeared a single time. A much larger clonotype is one base distant, so this may be a read error. The chain is built from TRBV20-1 and TRBJ2-5; a weak D match, TRBD2 (6 bases). The CDR3 totals 16 residues. Germline CDR1 DFQATT, CDR2 SNEGSKA (reference sequence). V was shortened by 3 bases and J by 2 bases, with 19 bases between the two germline ends. In nucleotides, the CDR3 is TGCAGTGCTAGTGGGGAGATTAGCGGACCTCAAGAGACCCAGTACTTC. Encoded protein: CSASGEISGPQETQYF.

V is TRBV20-1 and J is TRBJ1-4, with a possible D match to TRBD1 (5 bases). The V gene's germline CDR1 is DFQATT and CDR2 SNEGSKA (reference sequence). Trimming shortened V by 5 bases and J by 6 bases, and 19 bases separated the two germline ends. The CDR3 spans 15 residues. In nucleotides, the CDR3 is TGCAGTGCTCTTACTCCCAGGGTTTTAGATGAAAAACTGTTTTTT. Protein sequence: CSALTPRVLDEKLFF.

This clonotype was observed at least ten times. The rearrangement uses TRBV2 and TRBJ1-5; TRBD1 matches 7 bases. The CDR3 spans 19 residues. CDR1 and CDR2 from the germline V gene are SNHLY and FYNNEI. The J segment lost 0 bases and the V segment lost 8 bases, leaving 19 bases of the junction unmatched. CDR3 nucleotides: TGTGCCAGCCGATTGGACAGGCCGTTTAACCGGGGTAGCAATCAGCCCCAGCATTTT. Protein product: CASRLDRPFNRGSNQPQHF.

This clonotype has only a few counts. V usage is TRBV2 and J usage is TRBJ1-2; 9 positions match TRBD1. The V gene's germline CDR1 is SNHLY and CDR2 FYNNEI. The CDR3 consists of 16 residues. V trimming: 0 bases; J trimming: 8 bases; junction bases outside the gene matches: 10. The CDR3 sequence: CASSEALLGQGLGYTF. The CDR3 nucleotides read TGTGCCAGCAGTGAAGCGCTTCTGGGACAGGGTTTGGGCTACACCTTC.

The chain is built from TRBV12-3 or TRBV12-4 and TRBJ1-1; unclear D gene. The CDR3 extends over 15 amino acids. Trimming stripped 6 bases from V and 3 bases from J, with 17 bases between. The CDR3 nucleotides are TGTGCCAGCAGGCCATACCGGGTGAGGGACACTGAAGCTTTCTTT. Its translation: CASRPYRVRDTEAFF.

This chain connects TRBV30 to TRBJ1-3, with 8 bases aligning to TRBD1. Germline CDR1 and CDR2: GTSNPN and SVGIG (reference sequence). After removal of 5 bases from V and 6 bases from J, the junction contained 9 bases not matched to a gene. This CDR3 is 14 amino acids long. This CDR3 is CAWQGATYENTIYF. CDR3 sequence (DNA): TGTGCCTGGCAGGGGGCCACTTACGAAAACACCATATATTTT.

There are a few counts of this clonotype. The chain combines TRBV20-1 with TRBJ1-1; D perhaps matches TRBD1 (5 bases). V was shortened by 5 bases and J by 1 base, with 11 bases between the two germline ends. In germline, CDR1 is DFQATT, CDR2 SNEGSKA (reference sequence). This CDR3 has 13 amino acids. CDR3 coding DNA: TGCAGTGCTTGGGACCGATGGAACACTGAAGCTTTCTTT. Protein product: CSAWDRWNTEAFF.